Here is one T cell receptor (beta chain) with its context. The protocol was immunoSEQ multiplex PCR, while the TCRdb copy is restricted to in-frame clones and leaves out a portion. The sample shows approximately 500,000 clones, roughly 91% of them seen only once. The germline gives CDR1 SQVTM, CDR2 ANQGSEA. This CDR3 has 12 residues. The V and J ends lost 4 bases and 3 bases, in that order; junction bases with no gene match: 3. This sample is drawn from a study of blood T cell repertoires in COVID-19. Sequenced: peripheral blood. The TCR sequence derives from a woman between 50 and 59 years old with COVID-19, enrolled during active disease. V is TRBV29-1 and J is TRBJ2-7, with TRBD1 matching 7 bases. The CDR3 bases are TGCAGCGTTGGACAGGGCCTCTACGAGCAGTACTTC. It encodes CSVGQGLYEQYF.